This TCR beta chain was observed in a study of human thymus T cells. The study, taken as a whole, reports: The related literature has documented a marked overlap of thymic repertoires among unrelated individuals. There appeared to be biased usage of V and J genes in thymic and blood repertoires.

The CDR3 loop spans 17 amino acids. The ends lost 1 base at V and 4 bases at J; junction bases unmatched: 6. Germline V lookup: CDR1 MNHEY, CDR2 SMNVEV (reference sequence). Thymus pieces cut out during corrective heart surgery were the tissue that was used. Profiling relied on immunoSEQ multiplex PCR, and the TCRdb table lists in-frame clones only, not all of them. The sample holds approximately 71,000 clones, 95% seen once. As concerns this clone: The antigen is unknown.

The specimen sequenced was thymus tissue. The chain employs TRBV27 and TRBJ2-1, with 11 positions matching TRBD2. The TCR was taken from a girl less than two years old with a congenital heart defect but otherwise immunologically healthy. CDR3 amino acids: CASSLYAGTSGYNEQFF. The CDR3 nucleotides read TGTGCCAGCAGTTTATATGCCGGGACTAGCGGTTACAATGAGCAGTTCTTC.